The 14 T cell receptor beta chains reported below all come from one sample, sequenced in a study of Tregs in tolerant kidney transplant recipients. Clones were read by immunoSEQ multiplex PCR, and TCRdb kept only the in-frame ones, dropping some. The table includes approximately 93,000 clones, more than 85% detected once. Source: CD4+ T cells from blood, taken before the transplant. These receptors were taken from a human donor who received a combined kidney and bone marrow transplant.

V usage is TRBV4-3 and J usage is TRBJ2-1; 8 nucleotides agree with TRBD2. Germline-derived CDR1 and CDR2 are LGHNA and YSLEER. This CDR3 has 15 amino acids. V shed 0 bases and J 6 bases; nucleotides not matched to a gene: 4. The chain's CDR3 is CASSQEDGRGNEQFF. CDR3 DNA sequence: TGCGCCAGCAGCCAAGAGGACGGGAGGGGCAATGAGCAGTTCTTC.

CDR3 in DNA: TGTGCCAGCAGCAAGCTAGGACAGGGGACCGCAACTAATGAAAAACTGTTTTTT. Translated: CASSKLGQGTATNEKLFF. This rearrangement joins TRBV21-1 to TRBJ1-4; the D segment call TRBD1 is taken from the table without a DNA check. TRBV21-1 is marked as a pseudogene. The CDR3 has 18 residues.

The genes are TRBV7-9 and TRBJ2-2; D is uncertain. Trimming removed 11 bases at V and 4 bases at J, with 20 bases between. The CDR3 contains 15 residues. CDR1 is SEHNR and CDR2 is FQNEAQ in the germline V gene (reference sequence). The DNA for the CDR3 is TGTGCCGGTACTCCATCATCTAAGAGCACCGGGGAGCTGTTTTTT. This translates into CAGTPSSKSTGELFF.

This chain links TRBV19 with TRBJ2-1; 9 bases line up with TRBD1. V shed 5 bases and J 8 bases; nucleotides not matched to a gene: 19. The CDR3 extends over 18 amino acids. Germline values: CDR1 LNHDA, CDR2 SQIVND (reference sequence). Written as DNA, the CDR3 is TGTGCCAGTAGTTTACGGGACAGGGTGTCCTCAGGGCGAGATGAGCAGTTCTTC. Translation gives CASSLRDRVSSGRDEQFF.

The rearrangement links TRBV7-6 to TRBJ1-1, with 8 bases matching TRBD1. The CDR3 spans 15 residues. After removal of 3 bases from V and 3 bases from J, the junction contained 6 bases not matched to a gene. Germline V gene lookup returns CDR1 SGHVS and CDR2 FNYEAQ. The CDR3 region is CASSLATGADTEAFF. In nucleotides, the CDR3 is TGTGCCAGCAGCTTGGCGACAGGGGCGGACACTGAAGCTTTCTTT.

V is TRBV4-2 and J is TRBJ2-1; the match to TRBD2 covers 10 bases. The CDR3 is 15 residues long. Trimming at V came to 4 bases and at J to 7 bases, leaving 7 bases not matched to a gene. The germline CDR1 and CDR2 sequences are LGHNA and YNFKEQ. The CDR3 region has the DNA TGTGCCAGCAGCCGAAGCGGGGGGGAGTCTAATGAGCAGTTCTTC. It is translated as CASSRSGGESNEQFF.

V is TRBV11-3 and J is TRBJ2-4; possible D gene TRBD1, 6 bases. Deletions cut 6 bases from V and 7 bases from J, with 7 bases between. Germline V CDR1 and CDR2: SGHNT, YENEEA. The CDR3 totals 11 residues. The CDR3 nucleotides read TGTGCCAGCAGTCAGGGGAACATTCAGTACTTC. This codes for CASSQGNIQYF.

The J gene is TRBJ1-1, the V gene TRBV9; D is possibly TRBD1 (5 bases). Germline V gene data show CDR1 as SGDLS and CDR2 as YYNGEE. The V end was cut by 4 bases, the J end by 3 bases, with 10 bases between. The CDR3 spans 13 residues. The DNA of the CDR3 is TGTGCCAGCAGCCGGCAGGGATACACTGAAGCTTTCTTT. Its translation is CASSRQGYTEAFF.

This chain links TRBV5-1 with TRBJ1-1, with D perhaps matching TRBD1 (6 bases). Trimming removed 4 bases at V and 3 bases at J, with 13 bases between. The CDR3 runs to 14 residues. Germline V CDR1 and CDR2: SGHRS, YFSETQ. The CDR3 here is CASSPRTVDTEAFF. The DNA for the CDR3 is TGCGCCAGCAGCCCGCGGACAGTCGACACTGAAGCTTTCTTT. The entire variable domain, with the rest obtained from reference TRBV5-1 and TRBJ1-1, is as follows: KAGVTQTPRYLIKTRGQQVTLSCSPISGHRSVSWYQQTPGQGLQFLFEYFSETQRNKGNFPGRFSGRQFSNSRSEMNVSTLELGDSALYLCASSPRTVDTEAFFGQGTRLTVV.

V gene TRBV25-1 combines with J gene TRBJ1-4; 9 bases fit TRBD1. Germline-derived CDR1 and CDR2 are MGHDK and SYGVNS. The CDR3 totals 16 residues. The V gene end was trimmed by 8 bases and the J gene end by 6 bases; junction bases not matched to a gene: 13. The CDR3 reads CASSPDRGRGDEKLFF. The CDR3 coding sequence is TGTGCCAGCTCTCCGGACAGGGGAAGAGGGGATGAAAAACTGTTTTTT. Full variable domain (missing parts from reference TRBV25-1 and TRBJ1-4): EADIYQTPRYLVIGTGKKITLECSQTMGHDKMYWYQQDPGMELHLIHYSYGVNSTEKGDLSSESTVSRIRTEHFPLTLESARPSHTSQYLCASSPDRGRGDEKLFFGSGTQLSVL.

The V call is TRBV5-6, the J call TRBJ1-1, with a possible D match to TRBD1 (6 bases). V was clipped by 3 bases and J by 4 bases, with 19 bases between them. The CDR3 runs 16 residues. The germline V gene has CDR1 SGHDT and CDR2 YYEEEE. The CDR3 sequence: CASSSLTGIAGTEAFF. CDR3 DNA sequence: TGTGCCAGCAGCTCATTAACAGGGATTGCAGGCACTGAAGCTTTCTTT.

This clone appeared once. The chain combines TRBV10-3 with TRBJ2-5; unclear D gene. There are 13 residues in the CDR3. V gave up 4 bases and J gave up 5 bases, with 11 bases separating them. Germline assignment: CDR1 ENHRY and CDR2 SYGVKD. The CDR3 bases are TGTGCCATCAGTGTGAACTCGAGGGAGACCCAGTACTTC. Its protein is CAISVNSRETQYF.

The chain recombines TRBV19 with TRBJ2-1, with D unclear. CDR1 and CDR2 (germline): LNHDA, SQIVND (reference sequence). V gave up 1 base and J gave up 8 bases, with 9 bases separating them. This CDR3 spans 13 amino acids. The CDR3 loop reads CASSIVKRDEQFF. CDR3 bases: TGTGCCAGTAGTATAGTAAAACGAGATGAGCAGTTCTTC. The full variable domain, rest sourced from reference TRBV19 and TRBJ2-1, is DGGITQSPKYLFRKEGQNVTLSCEQNLNHDAMYWYRQDPGQGLRLIYYSQIVNDFQKGDIAEGYSVSREKKESFPLTVTSAQKNPTAFYLCASSIVKRDEQFFGPGTRLTVL.

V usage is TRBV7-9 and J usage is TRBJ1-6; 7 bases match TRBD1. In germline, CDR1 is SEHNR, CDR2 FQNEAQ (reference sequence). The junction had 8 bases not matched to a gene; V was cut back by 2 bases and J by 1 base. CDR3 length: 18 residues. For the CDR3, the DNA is TGTGCCAGCAGCTTATTGGGACTGGGACAGTCCTATAATTCACCCCTCCACTTT. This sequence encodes CASSLLGLGQSYNSPLHF.